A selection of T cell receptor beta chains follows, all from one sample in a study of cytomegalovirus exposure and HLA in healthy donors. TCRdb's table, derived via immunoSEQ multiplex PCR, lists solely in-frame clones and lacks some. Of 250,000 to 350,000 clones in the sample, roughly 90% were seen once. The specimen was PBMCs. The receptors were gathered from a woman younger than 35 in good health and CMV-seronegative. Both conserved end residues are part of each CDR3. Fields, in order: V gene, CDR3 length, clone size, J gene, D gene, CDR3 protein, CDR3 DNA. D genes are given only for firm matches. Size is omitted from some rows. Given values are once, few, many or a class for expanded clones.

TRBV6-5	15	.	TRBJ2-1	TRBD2	CASSYYSSGGYEQFF	TGTGCCAGCAGTTACTACTCTAGCGGCGGCTATGAGCAGTTCTTC
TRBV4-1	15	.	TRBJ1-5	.	CASSQDPGGLGPQHF	TGCGCCAGCAGCCAAGATCCGGGAGGGTTGGGGCCCCAGCATTTT
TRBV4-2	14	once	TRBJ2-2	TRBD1	CASSHNRGTGELFF	TGTGCCAGCAGCCATAACAGGGGGACCGGGGAGCTGTTTTTT
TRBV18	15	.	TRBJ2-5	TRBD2	CASSPLAGVEETQYF	TGTGCCAGCTCACCTCTAGCGGGAGTCGAGGAGACCCAGTACTTC
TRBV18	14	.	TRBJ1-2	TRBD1	CASSPPGQGGGYTF	TGTGCCAGCTCACCTCCAGGACAGGGTGGCGGCTACACCTTC
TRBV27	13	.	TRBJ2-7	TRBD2	CASSSAGGHEQYF	TGTGCCAGCAGTTCAGCGGGAGGGCACGAGCAGTACTTC
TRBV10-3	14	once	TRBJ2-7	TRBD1	CAISLSTGDYEQYF	TGTGCCATCAGTCTCTCGACAGGGGACTACGAGCAGTACTTC
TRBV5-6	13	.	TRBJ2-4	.	CASRTGTQGGGYF	TGTGCCAGCCGGACCGGGACACAGGGCGGAGGGTACTTC
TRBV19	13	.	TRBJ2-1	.	CASSMSADNEQFF	TGTGCCAGTAGTATGAGCGCGGACAATGAGCAGTTCTTC
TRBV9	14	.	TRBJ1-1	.	CASSLTTGNTEAFF	TGTGCCAGCAGTCTTACGACGGGGAACACTGAAGCTTTCTTT
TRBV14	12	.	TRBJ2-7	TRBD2	CASSPSGGEQYF	TGTGCCAGCAGCCCCTCGGGGGGCGAGCAGTACTTC
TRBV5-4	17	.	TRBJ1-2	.	CASSLRGSLSGSYGYTF	TGTGCCAGCAGCTTACGGGGGTCCCTAAGCGGGTCCTATGGCTACACCTTC
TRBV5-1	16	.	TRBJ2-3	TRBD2	CASSSATSLPKDTQYF	TGCGCCAGCAGTTCCGCGACTAGCCTCCCCAAGGATACGCAGTATTTT
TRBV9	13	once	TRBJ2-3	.	CASSPFGTDTQYF	TGTGCCAGCAGCCCCTTTGGCACAGATACGCAGTATTTT
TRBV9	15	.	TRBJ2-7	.	CASSLQLVPRGEQYF	TGTGCCAGCAGCCTCCAGCTAGTACCCAGAGGCGAGCAGTACTTC
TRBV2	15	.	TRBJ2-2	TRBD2	CASKFGGGRTGELFF	TGTGCCAGCAAGTTCGGGGGAGGGAGAACCGGGGAGCTGTTTTTT
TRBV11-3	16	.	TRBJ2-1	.	CASSLGISGVGNEQFF	TGTGCCAGCAGCTTAGGAATCTCAGGGGTGGGCAATGAGCAGTTCTTC
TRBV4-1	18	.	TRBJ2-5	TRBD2	CASSQDEKREAGRETQYF	TGCGCCAGCAGCCAAGATGAAAAGCGGGAGGCGGGTAGAGAGACCCAGTACTTC
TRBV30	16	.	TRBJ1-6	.	CAWSQRIPGLSSPLHF	TGTGCCTGGAGTCAACGAATCCCGGGATTATCTTCACCCCTCCACTTT
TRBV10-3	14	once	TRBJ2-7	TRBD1	CAISGGQGAYEQYF	TGTGCCATCAGTGGCGGACAGGGCGCCTACGAGCAGTACTTC
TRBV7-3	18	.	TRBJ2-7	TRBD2	CASSSPGELAGPSYEQYF	TGTGCCAGCAGCTCCCCGGGGGAGCTAGCGGGTCCGTCCTACGAGCAGTACTTC
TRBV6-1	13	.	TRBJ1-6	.	CASSENSNSPLHF	TGTGCCAGCAGTGAGAACAGTAATTCACCCCTCCACTTT
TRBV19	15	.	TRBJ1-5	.	CASSPSSGGNQPQHF	TGTGCCAGTAGTCCGAGCTCGGGGGGAAATCAGCCCCAGCATTTT
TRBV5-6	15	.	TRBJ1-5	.	CASSLGQASNQPQHF	TGTGCCAGCAGCTTGGGACAGGCGTCGAATCAGCCCCAGCATTTT
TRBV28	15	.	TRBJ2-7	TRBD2	CASSSHSGRAYEQYF	TGTGCCAGCAGTTCGCATAGCGGGAGGGCCTACGAGCAGTACTTC
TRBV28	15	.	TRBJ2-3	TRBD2	CASSFGGGPADTQYF	TGTGCCAGCAGTTTTGGGGGAGGGCCCGCAGATACGCAGTATTTT
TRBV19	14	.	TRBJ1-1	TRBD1	CASSMGTVNTEAFF	TGTGCCAGTAGTATGGGGACAGTGAACACTGAAGCTTTCTTT
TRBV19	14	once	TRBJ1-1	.	CASSWAPSVSEAFF	TGTGCCAGTAGTTGGGCCCCGTCCGTCTCTGAAGCTTTCTTT
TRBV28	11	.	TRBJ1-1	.	CASSLPGEAFF	TGTGCCAGCAGTTTACCCGGTGAAGCTTTCTTT
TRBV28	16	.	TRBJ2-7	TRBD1	CASSLVGQGVSYEQYF	TGTGCCAGCAGTTTAGTGGGACAGGGTGTTTCCTACGAGCAGTACTTC
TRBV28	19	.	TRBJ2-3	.	CASSLIGIGRDRSTDTQYF	TGTGCCAGCAGTTTGATTGGTATTGGGCGGGATCGTAGCACAGATACGCAGTATTTT
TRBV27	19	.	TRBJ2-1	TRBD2	CASSSPRLAGGPSINEQFF	TGTGCCAGCAGTTCCCCTCGACTAGCGGGAGGGCCTTCCATAAATGAGCAGTTCTTC
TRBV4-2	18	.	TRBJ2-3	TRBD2	CASSQDPPLAGAGDTQYF	TGTGCCAGCAGCCAAGACCCGCCGCTAGCGGGAGCCGGAGATACGCAGTATTTT
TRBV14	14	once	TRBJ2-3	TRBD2	CASSLVGGVDTQYF	TGTGCCAGCAGCCTCGTTGGGGGGGTGGATACGCAGTATTTT
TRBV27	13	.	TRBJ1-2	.	CASMGQGLYGYTF	TGTGCCAGCATGGGTCAGGGGCTCTATGGCTACACCTTC
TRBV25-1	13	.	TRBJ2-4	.	CASRDSLQKGQYF	TGTGCCAGCAGGGACAGCCTACAGAAAGGCCAGTACTTC
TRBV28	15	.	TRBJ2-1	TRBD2	CASSETGGPRDEQFF	TGTGCCAGCAGCGAGACGGGAGGGCCGCGAGATGAGCAGTTCTTC
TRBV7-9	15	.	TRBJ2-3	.	CASSLLGAGGDTQYF	TGTGCCAGCAGCCTACTAGGAGCGGGTGGAGATACGCAGTATTTT
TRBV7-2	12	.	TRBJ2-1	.	CASSLASPEQFF	TGTGCCAGCAGCTTAGCCAGTCCTGAGCAGTTCTTC
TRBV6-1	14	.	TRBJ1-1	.	CASTTNRVNTEAFF	TGTGCCAGTACCACAAACAGGGTGAACACTGAAGCTTTCTTT
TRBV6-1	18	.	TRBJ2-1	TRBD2	CASSVHPGLAGRNDEQFF	TGTGCCAGCAGTGTACATCCGGGACTAGCGGGACGAAACGATGAGCAGTTCTTC
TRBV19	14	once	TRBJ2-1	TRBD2	CASSLAGGPNEQFF	TGTGCCAGTTCCCTAGCGGGAGGGCCCAATGAGCAGTTCTTC
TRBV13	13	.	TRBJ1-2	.	CASSLGGFYGYTF	TGTGCCAGCAGCTTAGGTGGCTTCTATGGCTACACCTTC
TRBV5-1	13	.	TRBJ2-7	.	CASSLGSSYEQYF	TGCGCCAGCAGCTTGGGGAGTTCCTACGAGCAGTACTTC
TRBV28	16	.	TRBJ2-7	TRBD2	CASEVGSSGRVYEQYF	TGTGCCAGCGAGGTGGGGTCTAGCGGGCGGGTCTACGAGCAGTACTTC
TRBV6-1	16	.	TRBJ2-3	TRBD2	CASSEDRLAGSDTQYF	TGTGCCAGCAGTGAAGACCGGCTAGCGGGATCAGATACGCAGTATTTT
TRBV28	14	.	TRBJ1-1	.	CASRSFRRHTEAFF	TGTGCCAGCAGAAGCTTTCGGCGGCACACTGAAGCTTTCTTT
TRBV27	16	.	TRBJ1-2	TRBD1	CASSSPDRTGDRGYTF	TGTGCCAGCAGTTCCCCGGACCGGACAGGGGATCGTGGCTACACCTTC
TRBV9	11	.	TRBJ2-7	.	CASSRGGEQYF	TGTGCCAGCAGCAGAGGGGGCGAGCAGTACTTC
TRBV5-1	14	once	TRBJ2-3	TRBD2	CASSRGVATDTQYF	TGCGCCAGCAGCCGGGGGGTTGCAACAGATACGCAGTATTTT